This T cell receptor beta chain was captured by sequencing in a study of T cells after yellow fever vaccination. This clonotype was counted ten times or more. Germline V CDR1 and CDR2: MNHEY, SMNVEV (reference sequence). CDR3 length equals 13 residues. V was cut by 3 bases and J by 3 bases, with 8 bases left in between. In TCRdb, the 5' RACE reads were re-called with MiXCR into one record per CDR3 protein. Of tens of thousands of distinct CDR3 sequences in the sample, about 10% were seen once. The chain employs TRBV27 and TRBJ1-2, with D maybe TRBD1 (6 bases). This TCR was recovered from a young man who received the YFV17D yellow fever vaccine. Material: PBMCs, either bulk or a sorted T-cell subset (CD4+, CD8+, memory, or dextramer-sorted; not recorded which), obtained less than 18 days after the first yellow fever vaccination. Written as DNA, the CDR3 is TGTGCCAGCAGTTTCAGGGGCTACTATGGCTACACCTTC. It codes for CASSFRGYYGYTF.